This is a list of T cell receptor beta chains from one sample in a study of blood T cells in healthy people across ages. TCRdb itself ran the 5' RACE reads through MiXCR, one entry per CDR3 protein. The top ten clones hold about a third of a sample with hundreds of thousands of distinct CDR3 sequences, 45% to 50% of them seen once. The material sequenced was blood. Every receptor here comes from a woman aged 60 to 75 in good health. Each CDR3 is given with its conserved first and last residue. A D gene is named only where the DNA matches it firmly. Not all rows give a size; the values are once, few, many and, for expanded clones, a class.

clone_size	j_call	d_call	v_call	cdr3_aa	cdr3_nt
few	TRBJ2-7	TRBD1	TRBV28	CASRSVGQGAQEQYF	TGTGCCAGCAGATCGGTGGGACAGGGGGCTCAAGAGCAGTACTTC
NA	TRBJ2-3	TRBD2	TRBV7-3	CASSFYPAGGDTQYF	TGTGCCAGCAGCTTCTACCCAGCGGGAGGAGATACGCAGTATTTT
many	TRBJ1-1	NA	TRBV5-1	CASSLDGSAGTEAFF	TGCGCCAGCAGCCTCGATGGGAGCGCGGGCACTGAAGCTTTCTTT
NA	TRBJ2-2	TRBD2	TRBV27	CASSFLGREGTGELFF	TGTGCCAGCAGTTTCCTTGGGAGGGAGGGGACCGGGGAGCTGTTTTTT
NA	TRBJ1-2	NA	TRBV28	CASGVGYGYTF	TGTGCCAGTGGAGTAGGGTATGGCTACACCTTC
NA	TRBJ2-7	NA	TRBV7-9	CASSFESSYEQYF	TGTGCCAGCAGCTTTGAGTCGTCCTACGAGCAGTACTTC
few	TRBJ1-3	NA	TRBV20-1	CSASPGVKGNTIYF	TGCAGTGCTAGCCCTGGGGTGAAAGGAAACACCATATATTTT
NA	TRBJ2-5	TRBD2	TRBV7-3	CASSLRASGETQYF	TGTGCCAGCAGCTTAAGGGCTAGCGGGGAGACCCAGTACTTC
few	TRBJ2-7	NA	TRBV4-3	CASSQGYQSYEQYF	TGCGCCAGCAGCCAAGGTTACCAGAGCTACGAGCAGTACTTC
NA	TRBJ2-7	NA	TRBV13	CASSSQGKLTYEQYF	TGTGCCAGCAGCTCACAGGGTAAGCTGACCTACGAGCAGTACTTC
few	TRBJ1-2	NA	TRBV5-4	CASSSASGALSYGYTF	TGTGCCAGCAGCTCTGCCTCAGGGGCACTATCCTATGGCTACACCTTC